This TCR beta chain stems from a study of cytomegalovirus exposure and HLA in healthy donors. Study observations and caveats: Altogether, about 160 TCR beta chains were recorded as cytomegalovirus-associated.

About this clone: Antigen specificity is unknown.

Primers included in the PCR were 60 Vbeta and 13 Jbeta primers. Sequencing was performed with immunoSEQ multiplex PCR; in TCRdb, only in-frame clones are kept and a portion is missing. The table records some 250,000 clones, approximately 82% of them present only once. The V end was cut by 6 bases, the J end by 0 bases, with 12 bases between. The CDR3 is 16 amino acids. The germline gives CDR1 MDHEN, CDR2 SYDVKM. This receptor was taken from a woman in her sixties in good health and CMV-seropositive. Sequencing was carried out using PBMCs. The chain has TRBV28 and TRBJ2-6, with D possibly matching TRBD1 (6 bases). The CDR3 nucleotides read TGTGCCAGCAGCGGGACACCCCTCTCTGGGGCCAACGTCCTGACTTTC. As protein: CASSGTPLSGANVLTF.